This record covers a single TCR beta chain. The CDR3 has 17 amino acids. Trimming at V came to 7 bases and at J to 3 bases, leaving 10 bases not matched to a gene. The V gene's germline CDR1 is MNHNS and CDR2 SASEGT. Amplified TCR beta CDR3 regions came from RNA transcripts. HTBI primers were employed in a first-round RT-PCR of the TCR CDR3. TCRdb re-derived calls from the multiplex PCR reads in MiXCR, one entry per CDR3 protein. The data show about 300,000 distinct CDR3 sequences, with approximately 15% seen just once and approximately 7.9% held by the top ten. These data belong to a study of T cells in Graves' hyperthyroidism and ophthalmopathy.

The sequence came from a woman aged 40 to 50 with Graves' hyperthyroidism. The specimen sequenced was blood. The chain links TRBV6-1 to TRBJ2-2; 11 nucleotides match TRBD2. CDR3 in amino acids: CASTYVAGGRYTGELFF. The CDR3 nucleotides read TGTGCCAGCACCTATGTAGCGGGAGGGAGGTACACCGGGGAGCTGTTTTTT.